There are many counts of the clone carrying this T cell receptor (beta chain). The CDR3 has 12 residues. The junction had 1 base not matched to a gene; V was cut back by 3 bases and J by 5 bases. TCRdb re-analysed the 5' RACE reads in MiXCR, keeping a single row per CDR3 protein. The sample carries 500,000 to 650,000 distinct CDR3 sequences, around an eighth recorded once. These data come from a study of T cells after yellow fever vaccination. The input for sequencing was PBMCs, taken on the day of the yellow fever booster vaccination. The sequence was collected from a man aged 25 to 40 who received the YFV17D yellow fever vaccine. The chain links TRBV12-3 or TRBV12-4 to TRBJ2-7, with 7 bases identical to TRBD1. The CDR3 coding sequence is TGTGCCAGCAGTTTGGGGACAGACGAGCAGTACTTC. Protein product: CASSLGTDEQYF.